Presented here are 32 T cell receptor beta chains from one specimen sequenced in a study of CD8+ T cells in alopecia areata. Once RNA had been extracted, it was reverse transcribed into cDNA to act as the sequencing template. Sequenced by immunoSEQ multiplex PCR; TCRdb stores in-frame clones only, minus some. The table shows some 160,000 clones, with about three fifths occurring only once. The sequencing sample was made of CD8+ T cells sorted from blood. All receptors derive from a human donor in good health.

A remark on this clone: At the DNA level, this CDR3 is encoded by other sequences in the same sample as well. The chain is built from TRBV7-8 and TRBJ2-3, with 11 bases fitting TRBD2. The CDR3 spans 16 residues. Germline CDR1 and CDR2: SGHVS and FQNEAQ. J was trimmed by 3 bases and V by 3 bases; bases with no gene match: 5. The CDR3 bases are TGTGCCAGCAGCTTGCGACTAGCGGGGCTAACAGATACGCAGTATTTT. Its translation is CASSLRLAGLTDTQYF.

This clone was seen only a few times. The V and J genes are TRBV29-1 and TRBJ1-1; 7 bases are shared with TRBD1. The ends lost 2 bases at V and 0 bases at J; junction bases unmatched: 3. The CDR3 has 14 amino acids. The germline gives CDR1 SQVTM, CDR2 ANQGSEA. The CDR3 sequence is CSVELQGLNTEAFF. Written as DNA, the CDR3 is TGCAGCGTTGAATTACAGGGGTTGAACACTGAAGCTTTCTTT.

The CDR3 sequence: CASSAGQGVGFGYTF. CDR3 bases: TGTGCCAGCAGTGCGGGACAGGGGGTGGGGTTTGGCTACACCTTC. The chain is built from TRBV25-1 and TRBJ1-2; TRBD1 matches at 11 bases. Looked up from germline, CDR1 is MGHDK and CDR2 is SYGVNS. The CDR3 consists of 15 residues. V lost 4 bases, J lost 7 bases, and 8 bases stayed unmatched.

This sequence joins TRBV5-1 and TRBJ1-1; 7 bases match TRBD1. CDR1 is SGHRS, CDR2 YFSETQ, per germline. The CDR3 sequence is 14 residues long. Trimming at V came to 4 bases and at J to 0 bases, leaving 3 bases not matched to a gene. In nucleotides, the CDR3 is TGCGCCAGCAGCACGACAGGGATGAACACTGAAGCTTTCTTT. Residues: CASSTTGMNTEAFF.

The V call is TRBV29-1, the J call TRBJ2-7; no clear D gene. Trimming removed 5 bases from V and 0 bases from J, with 11 bases in between. The germline V gene has CDR1 SQVTM and CDR2 ANQGSEA. This CDR3 has 13 residues. The CDR3 coding sequence is TGCAGCGTTATTGGCGGTTCCTCCTACGAGCAGTACTTC. Translation gives CSVIGGSSYEQYF.

This clone was seen a few times. The chain recombines TRBV19 with TRBJ2-7; 9 bases fit TRBD2. Losses at the gene ends were 9 bases for V and 8 bases for J; bases not matched to a gene: 20. The CDR3 loop spans 16 amino acids. Looked up from germline, CDR1 is LNHDA and CDR2 is SQIVND (reference sequence). The CDR3, as DNA: TGTGCCAGCAGCTCGTCCGATAGTAGCGGGAGAAGGCAGCAGTACTTC. Protein sequence: CASSSSDSSGRRQQYF.

Regarding this clone: A much larger clone differs from this one at a single base, so this may be a read error. This sequence joins TRBV6-5 and TRBJ2-2; tentative D call: TRBD2 (6 bases). V was shortened by 5 bases and J by 7 bases, with 8 bases between the two germline ends. This CDR3 is 12 amino acids long. Germline V gives CDR1 MNHEY, CDR2 SVGAGI. The DNA of the CDR3 is TGTGCCAGCAGTCAGGGAGGCGGGGAGCTGTTTTTT. It encodes CASSQGGGELFF.

The gene calls are TRBV6-7 and TRBJ2-4; 7 bases match TRBD1. TRBV6-7 is noted as an ORF with a role that remains uncertain. J lost 5 bases, V lost 7 bases, and 11 bases had no gene match. The length of the CDR3 is 15 residues. The CDR3 here is CASTRMTGTQNIQYF. The CDR3 DNA is TGTGCCAGCACACGCATGACAGGGACCCAAAACATTCAGTACTTC.

This chain joins TRBV7-9 and TRBJ1-5, with TRBD1 identical over 9 bases. The CDR3 loop spans 14 amino acids. Germline-derived CDR1 and CDR2 are SEHNR and FQNEAQ (reference sequence). V was pared by 5 bases and J by 5 bases, with 4 bases of the junction left unmatched. CDR3 sequence (DNA): TGTGCCAGCAGCGGGGACAGGGCCGATCAGCCCCAGCATTTT. Amino acids: CASSGDRADQPQHF.

The chain joins TRBV4-1 to TRBJ1-2; D is perhaps TRBD1 (6 bases). CDR3 length: 16 amino acids. V lost 0 bases to trimming and J lost 4 bases, with 15 bases between them. Germline V CDR1 and CDR2: MGHRA, YSYEKL. In DNA, the CDR3 is TGCGCCAGCAGCCAAGAAAGACAGGTTATCGTCTATGGCTACACCTTC. It codes for CASSQERQVIVYGYTF.

The CDR3 DNA sequence: TGTGCCAGCAGTTTCGCGGGCGGCTCCTACGAGCAGTACTTC. Encoded protein: CASSFAGGSYEQYF. V gene TRBV28 combines with J gene TRBJ2-7, with D perhaps matching TRBD2 (5 bases). This CDR3 spans 14 amino acids. V lost 3 bases, J lost 0 bases, and 9 bases lay in between. Germline lookup yields CDR1 MDHEN and CDR2 SYDVKM.

The chain carries TRBV30 and TRBJ1-1; D remains unclear. From germline, CDR1 is GTSNPN and CDR2 SVGIG (reference sequence). The CDR3 runs to 14 residues. Deletions cut 1 base from V and 3 bases from J, with 12 bases between. CDR3 sequence (DNA): TGTGCCTGGAGTGCTAGCCCCGGGTACACTGAAGCTTTCTTT. It specifies CAWSASPGYTEAFF.

This clone has a handful of counts. The V gene is TRBV2, the J gene TRBJ2-1; 11 bases agree with TRBD2. Germline V gives CDR1 SNHLY, CDR2 FYNNEI. V gave up 1 base and J gave up 9 bases; unmatched junction bases: 8. The CDR3 contains 16 residues. Here the CDR3 DNA reads TGTGCCAGCAGTGAAGTTCTAGCGGGAGGCCGGACTGAGCAGTTCTTC. Translated, it gives CASSEVLAGGRTEQFF.

The table lists this clone with a few counts. This chain joins TRBV13 and TRBJ2-3, with 7 bases aligning to TRBD2. CDR3 length: 12 residues. V was clipped by 7 bases and J by 8 bases; unmatched bases: 6. Germline CDR1 reads PRHDT; CDR2 reads FYEKMQ (reference sequence). The CDR3 loop is CASTLAAGTQYF. CDR3 sequence (DNA): TGTGCCAGCACCCTAGCGGCGGGTACGCAGTATTTT. Drawing the rest from reference TRBV13 and TRBJ2-3, the complete variable domain is AAGVIQSPRHLIKEKRETATLKCYPIPRHDTVYWYQQGPGQDPQFLISFYEKMQSDKGSIPDRFSAQQFSDYHSELNMSSLELGDSALYFCASTLAAGTQYFGPGTRLTVL.

The V call is TRBV11-2, the J call TRBJ2-1; D is perhaps TRBD2 (5 bases). The germline V gene encodes CDR1 SGHAT and CDR2 FQNNGV. Trimming cost V 5 bases and J 1 base, with 21 bases left between them. The CDR3 extends over 18 amino acids. The CDR3 DNA is TGTGCCAGCAGCATCACAGAGCACGGGAAAGGTTCCTACAATGAGCAGTTCTTC. This codes for CASSITEHGKGSYNEQFF.

This chain joins TRBV11-2 and TRBJ2-2; D is perhaps TRBD2 (5 bases). The CDR3 extends over 13 amino acids. V lost 2 bases and J 5 bases, leaving 6 bases between the germline ends. Per the germline V gene, CDR1 is SGHAT and CDR2 is FQNNGV. The CDR3 reads CASSLWETGELFF. The CDR3 nucleotides are TGTGCCAGCAGCTTATGGGAGACCGGGGAGCTGTTTTTT.

Only a few counts were recorded for this clone. The chain has TRBV27 and TRBJ2-7; 7 bases fit TRBD1. The CDR3 length is 12 residues. Trimming at V came to 6 bases and at J to 5 bases, leaving 4 bases not matched to a gene. The germline CDR1 and CDR2 sequences are MNHEY and SMNVEV (reference sequence). This CDR3 reads CASSPTGNEQYF. CDR3 DNA: TGTGCCAGCAGCCCGACAGGGAACGAGCAGTACTTC.

V usage is TRBV5-1 and J usage is TRBJ2-7; 7 positions match TRBD1. The junction had 5 bases not matched to a gene; V was cut back by 5 bases and J by 6 bases. The CDR3 consists of 12 residues. From germline, CDR1 is SGHRS and CDR2 YFSETQ. CDR3 region: CASRRDSLEQYF. The CDR3 nucleotides read TGCGCCAGCAGACGGGACAGCCTCGAGCAGTACTTC.

This rearrangement joins TRBV30 to TRBJ2-7, with 12 nucleotides matching TRBD1. In germline, CDR1 is GTSNPN, CDR2 SVGIG (reference sequence). The CDR3 is made up of 14 amino acids. V shed 2 bases and J 7 bases; nucleotides not matched to a gene: 6. The DNA for the CDR3 is TGTGCCTGGAGTTTGGGACAGGGGGCAATAGAGCAGTACTTC. Amino acid sequence: CAWSLGQGAIEQYF.

The chain joins TRBV20-1 to TRBJ2-2; D is undetermined. This CDR3 contains 10 residues. CDR1 is DFQATT and CDR2 is SNEGSKA in the germline V gene (reference sequence). CDR3 in amino acids: CRRRTGELFF. The CDR3 nucleotides are TGCAGGAGGCGGACCGGGGAGCTGTTTTTT.

Only a few counts were recorded for this clone. The chain has TRBV19 and TRBJ1-1; D gene uncertain. This CDR3 comprises 13 residues. Per the germline V gene, CDR1 is LNHDA and CDR2 is SQIVND (reference sequence). Trimming left V 4 bases short and J 0 bases short, with 6 bases between. DNA of the CDR3: TGTGCCAGTAGTAACAGCATGAACACTGAAGCTTTCTTT. Translation: CASSNSMNTEAFF.

This chain links TRBV6-1 with TRBJ1-5, with 10 positions matching TRBD1. The CDR3 contains 15 residues. The J segment lost 2 bases and the V segment lost 6 bases, leaving 4 bases of the junction unmatched. Germline-derived CDR1 and CDR2 are MNHNS and SASEGT. The CDR3 region is CASRLGTGGNQPQHF. CDR3 coding DNA: TGTGCCAGCAGGCTCGGGACAGGGGGCAATCAGCCCCAGCATTTT.

J is TRBJ2-1 and V is TRBV7-9; D gene uncertain. This CDR3 region has 12 residues. CDR1 and CDR2 (germline): SEHNR, FQNEAQ (reference sequence). V was trimmed by 1 base and J by 9 bases, leaving 7 bases between them. The CDR3 region is CASSLGSLEQFF. The CDR3 region has the DNA TGTGCCAGCAGCTTAGGGTCCCTTGAGCAGTTCTTC. Complete variable domain (other parts from reference TRBV7-9 and TRBJ2-1): DTGVSQNPRHKITKRGQNVTFRCDPISEHNRLYWYRQTLGQGPEFLTYFQNEAQLEKSRLLSDRFSAERPKGSFSTLEIQRTEQGDSAMYLCASSLGSLEQFFGPGTRLTVL.

This rearrangement joins TRBV19 to TRBJ2-2; either TRBD1 or TRBD2 may fit D (5 bases each). This CDR3 is built from 14 residues. V was clipped by 6 bases and J by 9 bases, with 17 bases between them. CDR1 and CDR2 (germline): LNHDA, SQIVND (reference sequence). CDR3 in DNA: TGTGCCAGTAGATATCTGGATCGGGGCCGGGAGCTGTTTTTT. Translating it yields CASRYLDRGRELFF.

The DNA for the CDR3 is TGTGCCAGCAGCAAAATGAGCAGCGGGAGGGATATGTACAATGAGCAGTTCTTC. Protein sequence: CASSKMSSGRDMYNEQFF. The V gene is TRBV21-1, the J gene TRBJ2-1; the D call TRBD2 from the table was never checked on the DNA. TRBV21-1 is shown as a pseudogene. The CDR3 is 18 residues long.

The chain employs TRBV7-9 and TRBJ1-5; 9 nucleotides align to TRBD1. V shed 5 bases, J shed 6 bases, and the junction held 11 bases outside the gene matches. The CDR3 extends over 16 amino acids. The V gene's germline CDR1 is SEHNR and CDR2 FQNEAQ (reference sequence). The CDR3 coding sequence is TGTGCCAGCAGCCCACCCGGGACAGGGTTCGGTCAGCCCCAGCATTTT. This sequence encodes CASSPPGTGFGQPQHF.

In this sample, this clone turned up once. The chain employs TRBV13 and TRBJ2-1; D is unclear. V lost 5 bases to trimming and J lost 7 bases, with 9 bases between them. The germline gives CDR1 PRHDT, CDR2 FYEKMQ (reference sequence). The CDR3 covers 12 residues. CDR3 residues: CASSISWNEQFF. The CDR3 DNA follows: TGTGCCAGCAGCATTAGCTGGAATGAGCAGTTCTTC.

This chain connects TRBV7-2 to TRBJ2-1; D gene unclear. The CDR3 contains 15 residues. Germline V gives CDR1 SGHTA, CDR2 FQGNSA. V was shortened by 5 bases and J by 0 bases, with 11 bases between the two germline ends. The CDR3 loop is CASSPYPSSYNEQFF. The CDR3 nucleotides read TGTGCCAGCAGCCCCTACCCCAGCTCCTACAATGAGCAGTTCTTC.

This clone was counted ten times or more. The V gene is TRBV6-5, the J gene TRBJ1-2, with D uncertain. Germline V CDR1 and CDR2: MNHEY, SVGAGI. V lost 2 bases and J 9 bases, leaving 10 bases between the germline ends. The CDR3 is made up of 12 amino acids. DNA of the CDR3: TGTGCCAGCAGTTACGTAGGGAGTAGCTACACCTTC. Its translation: CASSYVGSSYTF.

This chain joins TRBV13 and TRBJ1-1, with unresolved D. CDR1 is PRHDT and CDR2 is FYEKMQ in the germline V gene (reference sequence). This CDR3 contains 13 residues. Trimming left V 0 bases short and J 1 base short, with 3 bases between. Here the CDR3 reads CASSLGENTEAFF. The CDR3 DNA sequence: TGTGCCAGCAGCTTAGGTGAGAACACTGAAGCTTTCTTT.

This clone was observed a few times. V usage is TRBV7-2 and J usage is TRBJ2-1; 16 bases fit TRBD2. This CDR3 is 18 amino acids long. Germline V lookup: CDR1 SGHTA, CDR2 FQGNSA. With 5 bases clipped from V and 7 bases from J, the junction kept 11 bases outside the gene matches. The CDR3 region has the DNA TGTGCCAGCAGCCTCTCCCGGGGACTAGCGGGAGGGAATAATGAGCAGTTCTTC. This translates into CASSLSRGLAGGNNEQFF.

This clone was seen a few times. CDR3 amino acids: CATLASRSYNEQFF. The CDR3 DNA reads TGCGCCACGCTGGCCTCTCGCTCCTACAATGAGCAGTTCTTC. The chain links TRBV23-1 to TRBJ2-1; D gene uncertain. TRBV23-1 is placed among ORFs of uncertain function. This CDR3 has 14 amino acids. Trimming pared 10 bases from V and 0 bases from J, leaving 13 bases between.